This T cell receptor beta chain was captured by sequencing in a study of T cell repertoires in cytomegalovirus infection. Overall study context: Both recently identified HLA-C-restricted and well-studied HLA-B-restricted CMV epitopes were used in the study. The study, taken as a whole, reports: Summed frequency of shared TCR beta families picked out CMV carriers who also had the relevant HLA. HLA-C-restricted CMV-specific TCR beta clonotypes were dominant in the ex vivo response.

The CDR3 length is 14 residues. The ends were cut back, 5 bases at V and 11 bases at J, with 18 bases in the middle. TCRdb processed the reads anew with MiXCR; each CDR3 protein has one entry. The sample shows a few hundred thousand distinct CDR3 sequences, 40% of them seen only once. A remark on this clonotype: The target antigen is unknown.

The chain recombines TRBV12-3 or TRBV12-4 with TRBJ1-4; tentatively, D is TRBD1 (5 bases). Here the sequenced sample was cultured PBMCs, taken from culture after CMV antigen stimulation. The receptor was isolated from a human donor in good health (CMV status not recorded). Some clones in this sample may be carry-over from other donors' samples. CDR3 amino acids: CASSIRTGEGKLFF. CDR3 DNA sequence: TGTGCCAGCAGTATTAGGACGGGCGAGGGGAAACTGTTTTTT.